The 8 T cell receptor beta chains listed next were all sequenced from one sample in a study of cytomegalovirus exposure and HLA in healthy donors. Primers for the PCR totalled 60 Vbeta and 13 Jbeta. The method was immunoSEQ multiplex PCR; TCRdb's version includes in-frame clones alone and lacks a portion of them. This table holds more than 110,000 clones, approximately 80% found once. The sequenced sample was PBMCs. These receptor sequences come from a man aged 45 to 65 in good health and CMV-seronegative.

The chain has TRBV18 and TRBJ1-5; D remains ambiguous. The CDR3 runs to 13 residues. From germline, CDR1 is KGHSH and CDR2 LQKENI. Trimming removed 6 bases from V and 5 bases from J, with 11 bases in between. The CDR3 DNA reads TGTGCCAGCTCCCAGCGGTCTGATCAGCCCCAGCATTTT. This translates into CASSQRSDQPQHF.

The genes are TRBV18 and TRBJ2-3; weak D call: TRBD1 (5 bases). CDR3 length equals 13 residues. Germline CDR1 is KGHSH and CDR2 is LQKENI. The V gene lost 4 bases and the J gene lost 5 bases, with 10 bases spanning the gap. The CDR3 spells CASSRQGGDTQYF. The CDR3 region has the DNA TGTGCCAGCTCACGGCAGGGTGGAGATACGCAGTATTTT. Using reference TRBV18 and TRBJ2-3 for the parts outside the CDR3, the full variable domain is NAGVMQNPRHLVRRRGQEARLRCSPMKGHSHVYWYRQLPEEGLKFMVYLQKENIIDESGMPKERFSAEFPKEGPSILRIQQVVRGDSAAYFCASSRQGGDTQYFGPGTRLTVL.

V and J are TRBV12-5 and TRBJ2-5; 8 bases line up with TRBD1. After removal of 2 bases from V and 5 bases from J, the junction contained 7 bases not matched to a gene. Germline assignment: CDR1 LGHNT and CDR2 FRNRAP. CDR3 size: 15 residues. The CDR3 loop reads CASGLRAGGGETQYF. The CDR3 DNA sequence: TGTGCTAGTGGTTTGCGGGCAGGGGGCGGGGAGACCCAGTACTTC.

The chain joins TRBV7-3 to TRBJ2-5; 8 bases line up with TRBD2. Germline-derived CDR1 and CDR2 are SGHTA and FQGTGA. The CDR3 consists of 16 residues. Unmatched junction bases numbered 8, after V lost 5 bases and J lost 0 bases. In nucleotides, the CDR3 is TGTGCCAGCAGCCCCGGACTAGCTGTGTACCAAGAGACCCAGTACTTC. Translated, it gives CASSPGLAVYQETQYF.

This chain links TRBV6-6 with TRBJ1-1; 12 bases are a match to TRBD1. V lost 5 bases to trimming and J lost 6 bases; unmatched junction nucleotides: 4. Germline-derived CDR1 and CDR2 are MNHNY and SVGAGI (reference sequence). The CDR3 sequence is 14 residues long. CDR3 in amino acids: CASSPGQGASEAFF. The CDR3 bases are TGTGCCAGCAGTCCGGGACAGGGGGCTTCTGAAGCTTTCTTT.

V is TRBV7-3 and J is TRBJ2-5; 7 nucleotides align to TRBD2. The J segment lost 7 bases and the V segment lost 5 bases, leaving 13 bases of the junction unmatched. CDR1 and CDR2 from the germline V gene are SGHTA and FQGTGA. The CDR3 spans 15 residues. CDR3 protein: CASSPGRAGMGTQYF. In nucleotides, the CDR3 is TGTGCCAGCAGCCCAGGGAGGGCAGGGATGGGGACCCAGTACTTC.

V gene TRBV7-8 combines with J gene TRBJ1-2; TRBD1 is a possible D gene (5 bases). The CDR3 length is 20 residues. CDR1 and CDR2 (germline): SGHVS, FQNEAQ. The V end was cut by 0 bases, the J end by 8 bases, with 31 bases between. CDR3: CASSLALRSGARYERSGYTF. CDR3 nucleotide sequence: TGTGCCAGCAGCTTAGCCCTACGTAGCGGGGCGCGTTATGAGCGGTCAGGCTACACCTTC.

The CDR3 region has the DNA TGTGCCAGCAGCTTATATGTAGCGGGACTTTACGAGCAGTACTTC. This codes for CASSLYVAGLYEQYF. V is TRBV7-9 and J is TRBJ2-7, with 8 bases identical to TRBD2. This CDR3 comprises 15 residues. V lost 2 bases to trimming and J lost 4 bases; unmatched junction nucleotides: 7. Germline V gives CDR1 SEHNR, CDR2 FQNEAQ (reference sequence).